The present entry profiles one T cell receptor (delta chain) with its context. This likely stems from a read error, as it lies one base from a far larger clone. V lost 3 bases, J lost 3 bases, and 2 bases stayed unmatched. This CDR3 comprises 14 residues. Germline V gene data show CDR1 as GEAIGNYY and CDR2 as EKD. This entry is derived from a study of gamma-delta chains in newborns, infants, children. TCRdb re-called the reads using CATT. Found here are a few thousand delta-chain clones, roughly half of them singletons; the top ten hold roughly 6.7%. This receptor was identified in a child who received the measles vaccine. The sequenced sample was blood. The chain employs TRDV2 and TRDJ2, with 8 bases identical to TRDD3. Here the CDR3 reads CACDSWGMTAQLFF. The DNA of the CDR3 is TGTGCCTGTGACTCCTGGGGGATGACAGCACAACTCTTCTTT.